This TCR beta chain was captured in a study of blood T cell repertoires in COVID-19. Looked up from germline, CDR1 is MNHEY and CDR2 is SMNVEV (reference sequence). There are 14 residues in the CDR3. The trim removed 6 bases at V and 4 bases at J, leaving 4 bases unmatched. The protocol was immunoSEQ multiplex PCR, while the TCRdb copy is restricted to in-frame clones and leaves out a portion. The data contain around 50,000 clones, 65% to 80% of them singletons. V usage is TRBV27 and J usage is TRBJ1-3; 9 bases agree with TRBD1. Sequenced sample: peripheral blood. The receptor was isolated from a human donor with active or convalescent COVID-19. The donor label of this sample is uncertain. CDR3 in DNA: TGTGCCAGCAGCCGGACAGGGGCCGGAAACACCATATATTTT. It codes for CASSRTGAGNTIYF.